The next 27 T cell receptor beta chains were all read from a single sample in a study of blood T cells in healthy people across ages. The authors ran a second PCR of roughly 6 to 12 cycles using a sample-barcoded 5' primer and a J-beta primer mix. TCRdb re-derived calls from the 5' RACE reads in MiXCR, one entry per CDR3 protein. The sample records about 620,000 distinct CDR3 sequences, about 50% being singletons. The sequenced material came from blood. These receptors were collected from a woman at least 80 years old in good health.

This clonotype has a single count. A much larger clone lies one base from this, so it may be a read error. The chain links TRBV7-2 to TRBJ2-3, with a tentative D call TRBD2 (5 bases). V shed 4 bases and J shed 4 bases, with 15 bases lying between them. There are 15 residues in the CDR3. Germline V lookup: CDR1 SGHTA, CDR2 FQGNSA. The CDR3 protein is CASSSPRGYADTQYF. The CDR3 DNA reads TGTGCCAGCAGCTCCCCTCGGGGATACGCAGATACGCAGTATTTT. The full variable domain, its missing parts supplied by reference TRBV7-2 and TRBJ2-3, is GAGVSQSPSNKVTEKGKDVELRCDPISGHTALYWYRQSLGQGLEFLIYFQGNSAPDKSGLPSDRFSAERTGGSVSTLTIQRTQQEDSAVYLCASSSPRGYADTQYFGPGTRLTVL.

Notes on this clonotype: The junction differs from germline at one of its ends, possibly a read error. V usage is TRBV4-3 and J usage is TRBJ2-5, with TRBD1 identical over 9 bases. Germline CDR1 LGHNA, CDR2 YSLEER. The CDR3 sequence is 16 residues long. As DNA, the CDR3 is TGCGCCAGCAACCAACCCACAGGGGGCCTTTCGGAGACCCAGTACTTC. The encoded protein is CASNQPTGGLSETQYF.

In its sample, this clonotype was seen many times. V gene TRBV30 combines with J gene TRBJ1-5; 8 positions agree with TRBD1. The CDR3 length is 13 residues. V dropped 3 bases and J dropped 5; count of bases not matched to a gene: 3. Germline CDR1 and CDR2: GTSNPN and SVGIG (reference sequence). As DNA, the CDR3 is TGTGCCTGGAGCCCGGACAGGGATCAGCCCCAGCATTTT. Amino acid sequence: CAWSPDRDQPQHF.

The chain uses TRBV13 and TRBJ2-1; 7 bases align to TRBD2. Germline CDR1 reads PRHDT; CDR2 reads FYEKMQ (reference sequence). The CDR3 has 16 amino acids. Trimming removed 5 bases from V and 8 bases from J; junction bases left unmatched: 15. CDR3 coding DNA: TGTGCCAGCAGCCCATTGGGACTATCGCGGTACGATGAGCAGTTCTTC. Translation: CASSPLGLSRYDEQFF.

This clonotype appeared once. A read error may explain this, as a much larger clone is one base away. This rearrangement joins TRBV6-4 to TRBJ2-7; D may be TRBD2 (5 bases). The CDR3 spans 14 residues. The germline gives CDR1 MRHNA, CDR2 SNTAGT. Written as DNA, the CDR3 is TGTGCCGGCAGTGGCGGCGCTAGCCCATATGAGCAGTACTTC. It translates to CAGSGGASPYEQYF.

A word on this clonotype: A read error is possible here, since a much larger clone lies one base away. The chain combines TRBV5-4 with TRBJ2-3; 7 bases are shared with TRBD2. Germline V lookup: CDR1 SGHNT, CDR2 YYREEE (reference sequence). CDR3 size: 13 residues. The J segment lost 4 bases and the V segment lost 4 bases, leaving 3 bases of the junction unmatched. CDR3 sequence: CASSVGGSDTQYF. CDR3 DNA sequence: TGTGCCAGCAGCGTGGGGGGGTCAGATACGCAGTATTTT.

There are many counts of this clonotype. This chain links TRBV19 with TRBJ2-1; 8 bases are a match to TRBD2. The V gene's germline CDR1 is LNHDA and CDR2 SQIVND (reference sequence). V was pared by 7 bases and J by 3 bases, with 11 bases of the junction left unmatched. This CDR3 region has 16 residues. The CDR3 loop is CASNAAGEAYYNEQFF. CDR3 nucleotides: TGTGCCAGTAATGCAGCGGGAGAAGCCTACTACAATGAGCAGTTCTTC.

The sample holds many counts of this clonotype. This chain uses TRBV5-1 with TRBJ2-3; D is perhaps TRBD1 or TRBD2 (6 bases each). V was trimmed by 3 bases and J by 11 bases, leaving 16 bases between them. CDR3 length: 13 residues. The germline V gene has CDR1 SGHRS and CDR2 YFSETQ. The CDR3 reads CASSSGDFEMQYF. The CDR3 region has the DNA TGCGCCAGCAGCTCAGGGGACTTCGAAATGCAGTATTTT.

Only one count was recorded for this clonotype. The chain uses TRBV9 and TRBJ2-5; D might be TRBD2 (5 bases). The length of the CDR3 is 14 residues. Trimming shortened V by 0 bases and J by 2 bases, and 8 bases separated the two germline ends. Per germline, CDR1 SGDLS and CDR2 YYNGEE. The CDR3 nucleotides are TGTGCCAGCAGCGTAGCCCCGGGGCAAGAGACCCAGTACTTC. Translated: CASSVAPGQETQYF.

The V call is TRBV9, the J call TRBJ2-5; D gene ambiguous. The better agreement between TRBJ2-1 and the DNA end casts doubt on the J call. CDR1 SGDLS and CDR2 YYNGEE come from the germline V gene. This CDR3 comprises 13 residues. The CDR3 sequence: CASSVTPGVTQFF. The CDR3 DNA reads as TGTGCCAGCAGCGTAACGCCAGGTGTGACCCAGTTCTTC.

The rearrangement links TRBV11-1 to TRBJ1-1; D is ambiguous. Trimming pared 0 bases from V and 3 bases from J, leaving 8 bases between. The germline V gene encodes CDR1 SGHAT and CDR2 FQDESV (reference sequence). The CDR3 spans 14 residues. CDR3 DNA: TGTGCCAGCAGCTTAGCAGGGTTAGACACTGAAGCTTTCTTT. Translation gives CASSLAGLDTEAFF. The whole variable domain, remainder taken from reference TRBV11-1 and TRBJ1-1, is EAEVAQSPRYKITEKSQAVAFWCDPISGHATLYWYRQILGQGPELLVQFQDESVVDDSQLPKDRFSAERLKGVDSTLKIQPAELGDSAMYLCASSLAGLDTEAFFGQGTRLTVV.

This clonotype was found once. A much larger clone differs by one base, so this may be a read error. The chain couples TRBV24-1 to TRBJ2-3; D is possibly TRBD1 or TRBD2 (5 bases each). Trimming took 3 bases from V and 0 from J, leaving 15 bases between them. The CDR3 contains 17 residues. The V gene's germline CDR1 is KGHDR and CDR2 SFDVKD. CDR3: CATSDPLGTGSTDTQYF. In DNA, the CDR3 is TGTGCCACCAGTGATCCCCTCGGGACGGGAAGCACAGATACGCAGTATTTT.

V and J are TRBV20-1 and TRBJ1-2; tentatively, D is TRBD1 (5 bases). This CDR3 contains 13 residues. V dropped 5 bases and J dropped 3 bases, with 13 bases sitting between them. CDR1 and CDR2 (germline): DFQATT, SNEGSKA (reference sequence). The CDR3 loop is CSASQGGDYGYTF. CDR3 DNA sequence: TGCAGTGCTTCCCAGGGAGGGGACTATGGCTACACCTTC.

This clonotype was found many times. The V call is TRBV9, the J call TRBJ2-7; TRBD1 matches at 9 bases. The germline V gene has CDR1 SGDLS and CDR2 YYNGEE. The junction had 6 bases not matched to a gene; V was cut back by 4 bases and J by 4 bases. This CDR3 contains 14 residues. The DNA of the CDR3 is TGTGCCAGCAGCACGGGACAGGGTGCGTACGAGCAGTACTTC. This gives the protein CASSTGQGAYEQYF.

Worth noting for this clonotype: Possible read error: a much larger clone is one base away. The chain joins TRBV15 to TRBJ2-1; 11 positions agree with TRBD2. The assigned J gene may be wrong: the sequence end matches TRBJ2-7 better. In germline, CDR1 is LNHNV, CDR2 YYDKDF (reference sequence). The CDR3 is 17 residues long. The CDR3 reads CATSITSGGFSYNEQYF. The CDR3 DNA reads as TGTGCCACCAGCATAACTAGCGGGGGTTTCTCCTACAATGAGCAGTACTTC.

This chain joins TRBV20-1 and TRBJ2-1; TRBD2 matches at 9 bases. Germline lookup yields CDR1 DFQATT and CDR2 SNEGSKA (reference sequence). The CDR3 is made up of 17 amino acids. J was trimmed by 0 bases and V by 3 bases; bases with no gene match: 9. The CDR3: CSASLAGGPSSYNEQFF. The DNA of the CDR3 is TGCAGTGCTAGTCTTGCGGGAGGGCCAAGCTCCTACAATGAGCAGTTCTTC.

This clonotype was observed many times. A clone one base away is much larger, so this may be a read error. V gene TRBV24-1 combines with J gene TRBJ2-5; 10 nucleotides line up with TRBD1. This CDR3 spans 14 amino acids. The germline gives CDR1 KGHDR, CDR2 SFDVKD. The J segment lost 11 bases and the V segment lost 7 bases, leaving 12 bases of the junction unmatched. Here the CDR3 DNA reads TGTGCCACCAGCGGGACAGGGGCTCCCAATGAGCAGTACTTC. It yields the protein CATSGTGAPNEQYF.

V gene TRBV12-3 or TRBV12-4 combines with J gene TRBJ2-5; 7 nucleotides align to TRBD1. V gave up 1 base and J gave up 11 bases; unmatched junction bases: 19. CDR3 length: 17 amino acids. The CDR3: CASSLVAAGGFYNEQYF. CDR3 in DNA: TGTGCCAGCAGTTTAGTGGCAGCAGGGGGATTCTACAATGAGCAGTACTTC.

Turning to this clonotype: A much larger clone sits a single nucleotide away, making a read error possible. The genes are TRBV12-3 or TRBV12-4 and TRBJ1-6; no clear D. This CDR3 has 14 residues. Here the CDR3 reads CASSESSYKSPLHF. The DNA of the CDR3 is TGTGCCAGCAGTGAGAGCTCCTATAAATCACCCCTCCACTTT.

Concerning this clonotype: One base away lies a much larger clone, so this may be a sequencing read error. The rearrangement uses TRBV28 and TRBJ2-3; no clear D. The ends were cut back, 5 bases at V and 0 bases at J, with 12 bases in the middle. The germline gives CDR1 MDHEN, CDR2 SYDVKM. The CDR3 has 15 residues. The CDR3 DNA follows: TGTGCCAGCAGTGAGTTAGTGGGGAGCACAGATACGCAGTATTTT. Translating it yields CASSELVGSTDTQYF.

There are many counts of this clonotype. CDR3 in DNA: TGCGCCAGCAGCCAGCTTCTAGCGGGAGCATGGAATGAGCAGTTCTTC. The encoded protein is CASSQLLAGAWNEQFF. V and J are TRBV4-1 and TRBJ2-1; the match to TRBD2 covers 10 bases. This CDR3 has 16 residues. The V and J ends lost 3 bases and 7 bases, in that order; junction bases with no gene match: 9. CDR1 and CDR2 from the germline V gene are MGHRA and YSYEKL.

The genes are TRBV5-1 and TRBJ2-7; D is unresolved. The length of the CDR3 is 14 residues. The germline V gene encodes CDR1 SGHRS and CDR2 YFSETQ. The V end lost 0 bases, the J end lost 2 bases, and 9 bases lay between the germline ends. The CDR3 is CASSLDADAYEQYF. The CDR3 region has the DNA TGCGCCAGCAGCTTGGACGCAGACGCCTACGAGCAGTACTTC.

This clonotype was detected many times. This chain connects TRBV7-2 to TRBJ2-1; 13 bases match TRBD2. The V gene's germline CDR1 is SGHTA and CDR2 FQGNSA. The CDR3 length is 16 residues. The V segment lost 1 base and the J segment 4 bases; nucleotides outside the gene matches: 1. CDR3 sequence (DNA): TGTGCCAGCAGCTTAGGGACTAGCGGGAGATACAATGAGCAGTTCTTC. Its protein is CASSLGTSGRYNEQFF.

The chain has TRBV29-1 and TRBJ1-2; 8 bases are shared with TRBD1. CDR1 is SQVTM and CDR2 is ANQGSEA in the germline V gene. The length of the CDR3 is 14 residues. V was pared by 0 bases and J by 5 bases, with 5 bases of the junction left unmatched. DNA for the CDR3: TGCAGCGTTGAAGATCCGACAGGGGCGTATGGCTACACCTTC. Translating gives CSVEDPTGAYGYTF. Full variable domain (rest looked up from reference TRBV29-1 and TRBJ1-2): SAVISQKPSRDICQRGTSLTIQCQVDSQVTMMFWYRQQPGQSLTLIATANQGSEATYESGFVIDKFPISRPNLTFSTLTVSNMSPEDSSIYLCSVEDPTGAYGYTFGSGTRLTVV.

J is TRBJ1-1 and V is TRBV19; D may be TRBD1 (5 bases). Trimming shortened V by 6 bases and J by 0 bases, and 14 bases separated the two germline ends. Germline CDR1 reads LNHDA; CDR2 reads SQIVND (reference sequence). This CDR3 is built from 15 residues. Here the CDR3 reads CASSPFGGMNTEAFF. The CDR3, as DNA: TGTGCCAGTAGCCCCTTCGGGGGGATGAACACTGAAGCTTTCTTT.

For this clonotype: This sequence may be a read error, since a much larger clone differs from it by one base. The rearrangement links TRBV7-9 to TRBJ2-7; no definite D call. The CDR3 length is 11 residues. Germline V CDR1 and CDR2: SEHNR, FQNEAQ (reference sequence). The DNA for the CDR3 is TGTGCCAGCAGCAAATCCTGCGAGCAGTACTTC. Amino acids: CASSKSCEQYF.

Concerning this clonotype itself: One junction end does not reproduce the germline sequence, and a read error may be involved. The chain is built from TRBV5-1 and TRBJ2-5; D is unresolved. Germline CDR1 and CDR2: SGHRS and YFSETQ. The CDR3 length is 14 residues. CDR3: CVSSLLLVEETQYF. Here the CDR3 DNA reads TGCGTCAGCAGCTTGCTCCTCGTAGAAGAGACCCAGTACTTC.